This T cell receptor (beta chain) was found in a study of cytomegalovirus exposure and HLA in healthy donors. At the level of the study: One earlier analysis, a look at 150 million to 200 million T cells, found more than 100 million unique TCR beta sequences.

Donors in the study were healthy people who gave bone marrow. Concerning this clone itself: What it recognizes is unknown. Other DNA sequences in this sample translate to the same CDR3.

Deletions cut 6 bases from V and 4 bases from J, with 22 bases between. CDR3 size: 18 residues. Germline CDR1 reads LNHDA; CDR2 reads SQIVND (reference sequence). PCR was performed using 60 Vbeta and 13 Jbeta primers. Some clones are missing from TCRdb's copy, which holds only in-frame ones; the method was immunoSEQ multiplex PCR. The profile covers about 180,000 clones, with over 70% appearing a single time and about 3.1% taken by the ten largest. Overall study findings and caveats: An assumption of roughly uniform sequencing depth across donors underlay the presence/absence analyses.

The V and J genes are TRBV19 and TRBJ2-6; possible D gene TRBD1, 7 bases. The sequence was obtained from a woman aged 45-60 years in good health and CMV-seropositive. Sequencing was carried out using PBMCs. CDR3 nucleotides: TGTGCCAGTAGACGGCGGGCTCAGGGGGAGGCCGGGGCCAACGTCCTGACTTTC. This codes for CASRRRAQGEAGANVLTF.